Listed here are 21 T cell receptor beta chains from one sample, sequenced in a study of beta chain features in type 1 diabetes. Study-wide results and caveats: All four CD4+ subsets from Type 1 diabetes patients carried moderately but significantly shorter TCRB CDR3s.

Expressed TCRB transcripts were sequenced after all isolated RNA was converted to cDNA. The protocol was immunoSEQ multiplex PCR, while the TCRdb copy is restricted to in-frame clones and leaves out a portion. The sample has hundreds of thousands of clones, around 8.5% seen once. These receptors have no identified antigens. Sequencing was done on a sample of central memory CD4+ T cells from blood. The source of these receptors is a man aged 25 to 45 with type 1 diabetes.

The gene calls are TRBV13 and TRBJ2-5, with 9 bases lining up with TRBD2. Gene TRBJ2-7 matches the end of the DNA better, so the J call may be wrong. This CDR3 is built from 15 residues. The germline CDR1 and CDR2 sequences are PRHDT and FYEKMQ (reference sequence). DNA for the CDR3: TGTGCCAGCAGCTCCCTTGCGGGGGGGGCGGACGAGCAGTACTTC. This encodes CASSSLAGGADEQYF.

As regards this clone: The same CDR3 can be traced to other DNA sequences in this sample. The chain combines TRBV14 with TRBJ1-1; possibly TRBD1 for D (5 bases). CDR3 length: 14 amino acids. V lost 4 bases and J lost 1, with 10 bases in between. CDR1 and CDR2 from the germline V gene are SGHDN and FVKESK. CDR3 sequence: CASSRGTGNTEAFF. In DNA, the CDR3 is TGTGCCAGCAGCCGCGGGACGGGGAACACTGAAGCTTTCTTT.

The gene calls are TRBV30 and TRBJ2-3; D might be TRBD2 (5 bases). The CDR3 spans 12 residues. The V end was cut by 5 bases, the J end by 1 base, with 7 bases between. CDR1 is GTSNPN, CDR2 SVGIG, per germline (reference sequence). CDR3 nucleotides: TGTGCCTGGGAGGGAGGCACAGATACGCAGTATTTT. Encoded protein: CAWEGGTDTQYF.

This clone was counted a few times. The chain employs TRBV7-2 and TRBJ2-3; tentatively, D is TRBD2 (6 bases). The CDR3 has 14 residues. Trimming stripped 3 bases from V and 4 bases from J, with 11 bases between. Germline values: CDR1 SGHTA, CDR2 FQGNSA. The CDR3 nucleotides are TGTGCCAGCAGCTTGACTAGAAGCGCAGATACGCAGTATTTT. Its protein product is CASSLTRSADTQYF.

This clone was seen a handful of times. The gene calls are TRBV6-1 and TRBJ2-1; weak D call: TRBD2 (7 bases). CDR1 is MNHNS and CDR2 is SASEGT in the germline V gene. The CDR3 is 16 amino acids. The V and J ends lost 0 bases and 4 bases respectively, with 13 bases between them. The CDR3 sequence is CASSEAWGGGYNEQFF. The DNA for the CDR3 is TGTGCCAGCAGTGAAGCGTGGGGGGGCGGATACAATGAGCAGTTCTTC.

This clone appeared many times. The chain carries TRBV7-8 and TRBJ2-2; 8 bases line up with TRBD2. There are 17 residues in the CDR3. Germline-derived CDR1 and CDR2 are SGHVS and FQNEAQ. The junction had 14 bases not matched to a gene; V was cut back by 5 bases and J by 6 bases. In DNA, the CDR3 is TGTGCCAGCAGCGCCGTTCGTCGGGGACTAGGAGCCGGGGAGCTGTTTTTT. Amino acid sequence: CASSAVRRGLGAGELFF.

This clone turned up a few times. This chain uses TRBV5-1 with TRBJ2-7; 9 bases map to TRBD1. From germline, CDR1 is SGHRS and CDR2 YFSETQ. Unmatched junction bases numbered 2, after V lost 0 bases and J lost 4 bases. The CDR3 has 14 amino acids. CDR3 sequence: CASSLGTGEYEQYF. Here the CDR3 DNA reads TGCGCCAGCAGCTTGGGGACAGGGGAATACGAGCAGTACTTC. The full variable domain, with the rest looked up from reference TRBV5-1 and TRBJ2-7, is KAGVTQTPRYLIKTRGQQVTLSCSPISGHRSVSWYQQTPGQGLQFLFEYFSETQRNKGNFPGRFSGRQFSNSRSEMNVSTLELGDSALYLCASSLGTGEYEQYFGPGTRLTVT.

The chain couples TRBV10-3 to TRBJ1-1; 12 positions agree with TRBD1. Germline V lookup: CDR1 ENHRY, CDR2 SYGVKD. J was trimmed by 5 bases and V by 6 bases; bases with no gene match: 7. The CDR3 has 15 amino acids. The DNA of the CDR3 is TGTGCCATCAGCTCCGGGACAGGGGGCGCGACTGAAGCTTTCTTT. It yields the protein CAISSGTGGATEAFF.

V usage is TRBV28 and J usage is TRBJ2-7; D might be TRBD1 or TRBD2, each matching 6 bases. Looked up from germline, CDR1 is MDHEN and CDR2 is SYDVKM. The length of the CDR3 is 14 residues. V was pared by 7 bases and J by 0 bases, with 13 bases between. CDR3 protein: CASTKGGSSYEQYF. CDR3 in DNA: TGTGCCAGCACCAAAGGGGGGAGCTCCTACGAGCAGTACTTC.

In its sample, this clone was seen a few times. The CDR3 nucleotides read TGTGCCAGCAGTTTATCTCCCGGGACAGGGGTGTCGGCAGATACGCAGTATTTT. Protein sequence: CASSLSPGTGVSADTQYF. The rearrangement links TRBV27 to TRBJ2-3, with 10 bases fitting TRBD1. With 0 bases clipped from V and 4 bases from J, the junction kept 10 bases outside the gene matches. This CDR3 has 18 residues. Germline CDR1 and CDR2: MNHEY and SMNVEV (reference sequence).

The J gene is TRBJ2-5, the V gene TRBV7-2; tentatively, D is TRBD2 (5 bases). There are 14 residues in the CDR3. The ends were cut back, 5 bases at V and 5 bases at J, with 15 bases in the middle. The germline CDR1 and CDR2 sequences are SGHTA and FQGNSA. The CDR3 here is CASSLERSGETQYF. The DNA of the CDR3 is TGTGCCAGCAGCCTGGAAAGGTCGGGGGAGACCCAGTACTTC. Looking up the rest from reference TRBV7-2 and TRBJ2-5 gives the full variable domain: GAGVSQSPSNKVTEKGKDVELRCDPISGHTALYWYRQSLGQGLEFLIYFQGNSAPDKSGLPSDRFSAERTGGSVSTLTIQRTQQEDSAVYLCASSLERSGETQYFGPGTRLLVL.

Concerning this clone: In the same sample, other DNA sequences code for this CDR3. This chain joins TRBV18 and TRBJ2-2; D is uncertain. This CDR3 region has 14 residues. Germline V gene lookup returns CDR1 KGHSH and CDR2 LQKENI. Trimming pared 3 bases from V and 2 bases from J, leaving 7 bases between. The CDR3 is CASSPTVNTGELFF. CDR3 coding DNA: TGTGCCAGCTCACCGACCGTAAACACCGGGGAGCTGTTTTTT.

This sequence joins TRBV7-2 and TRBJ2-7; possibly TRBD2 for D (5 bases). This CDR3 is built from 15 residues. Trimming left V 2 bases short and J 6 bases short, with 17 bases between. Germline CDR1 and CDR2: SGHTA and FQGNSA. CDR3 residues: CASSLNSPGLSEQYF. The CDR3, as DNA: TGTGCCAGCAGCTTAAATTCTCCGGGGTTAAGCGAGCAGTACTTC. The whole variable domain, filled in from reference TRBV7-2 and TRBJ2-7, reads GAGVSQSPSNKVTEKGKDVELRCDPISGHTALYWYRQSLGQGLEFLIYFQGNSAPDKSGLPSDRFSAERTGGSVSTLTIQRTQQEDSAVYLCASSLNSPGLSEQYFGPGTRLTVT.

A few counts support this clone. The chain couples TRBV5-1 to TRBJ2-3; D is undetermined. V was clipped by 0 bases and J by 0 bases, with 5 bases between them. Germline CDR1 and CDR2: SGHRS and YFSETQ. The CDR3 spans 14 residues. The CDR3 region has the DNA TGCGCCAGCAGCTTGGGTTGGAGCACAGATACGCAGTATTTT. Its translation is CASSLGWSTDTQYF.

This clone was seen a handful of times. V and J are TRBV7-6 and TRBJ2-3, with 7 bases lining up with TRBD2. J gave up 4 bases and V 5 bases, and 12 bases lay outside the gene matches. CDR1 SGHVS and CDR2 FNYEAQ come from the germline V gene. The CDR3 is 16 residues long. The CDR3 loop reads CASSKTSYSEADTQYF. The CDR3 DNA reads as TGTGCCAGCAGCAAGACTAGCTATTCAGAAGCAGATACGCAGTATTTT.

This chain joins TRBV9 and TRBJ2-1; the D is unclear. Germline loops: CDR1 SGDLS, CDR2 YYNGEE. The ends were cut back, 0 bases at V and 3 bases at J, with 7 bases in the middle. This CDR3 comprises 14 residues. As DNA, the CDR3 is TGTGCCAGCAGCGTAGCTGTAGGCTACAATGAGCAGTTCTTC. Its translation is CASSVAVGYNEQFF.

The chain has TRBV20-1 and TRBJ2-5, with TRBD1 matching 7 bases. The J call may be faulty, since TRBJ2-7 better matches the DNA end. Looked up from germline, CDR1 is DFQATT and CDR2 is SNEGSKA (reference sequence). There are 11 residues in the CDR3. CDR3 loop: CSASTGHEQYF. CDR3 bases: TGCAGTGCTTCGACAGGGCACGAGCAGTACTTC.

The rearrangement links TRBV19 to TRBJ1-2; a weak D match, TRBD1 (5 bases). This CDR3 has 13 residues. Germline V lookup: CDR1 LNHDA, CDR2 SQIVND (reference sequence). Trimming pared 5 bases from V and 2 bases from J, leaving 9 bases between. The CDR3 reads CASSPRGNYGYTF. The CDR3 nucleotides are TGTGCCAGTAGTCCCCGGGGGAACTATGGCTACACCTTC.

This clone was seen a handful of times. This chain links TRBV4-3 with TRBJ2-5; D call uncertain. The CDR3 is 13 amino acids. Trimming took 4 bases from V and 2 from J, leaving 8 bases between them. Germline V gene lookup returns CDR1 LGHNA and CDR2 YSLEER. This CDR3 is CASSLRAQETQYF. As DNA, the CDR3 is TGCGCCAGCAGCCTCAGAGCGCAAGAGACCCAGTACTTC.

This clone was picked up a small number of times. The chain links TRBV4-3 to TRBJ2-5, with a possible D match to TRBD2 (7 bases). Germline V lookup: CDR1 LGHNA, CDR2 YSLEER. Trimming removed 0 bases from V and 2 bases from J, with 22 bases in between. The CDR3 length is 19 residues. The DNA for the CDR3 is TGCGCCAGCAGCCAAGATCCCGCGGTGGGGGGGCCCAGGCAAGAGACCCAGTACTTC. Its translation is CASSQDPAVGGPRQETQYF.

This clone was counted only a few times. The DNA for the CDR3 is TGTGCCATCAGTGAGGCTGGGACAGCTTATGGCTACACCTTC. Its protein product is CAISEAGTAYGYTF. V gene TRBV10-3 combines with J gene TRBJ1-2; 7 bases align to TRBD1. This CDR3 is 14 amino acids long. Germline V gene sequence: CDR1 ENHRY, CDR2 SYGVKD. V dropped 2 bases and J dropped 5; count of bases not matched to a gene: 5.